This TCR beta chain was sequenced during a study of blood T cell repertoires in COVID-19. As for the study in general: COVID-19 samples collected from the United States, Italy and Spain covered acute and convalescent phases. Sample material is recorded as cDNA or gDNA derived from T cells, B-cell-depleted T cells, or PBMCs.

Under the authors' procedure: Estimation of nucleated cell counts relied on the amplification of reference gene primers. The data were produced by immunoSEQ multiplex PCR, yet TCRdb's version contains in-frame clones alone and is incomplete. V, J and clone size are taken as reported in that table, and D and trimming were inferred from the DNA itself. The sample shows hundreds of thousands of clones, roughly 89% of them seen only once. Germline CDR1 and CDR2: GTSNPN and SVGIG (reference sequence). The CDR3 spans 14 residues. Deletions cut 0 bases from V and 7 bases from J, with 12 bases between. V usage is TRBV30 and J usage is TRBJ2-2; tentatively, D is TRBD1 (5 bases). This clonotype was sampled from a man in his sixties who had recovered from COVID-19. The sequencing input was peripheral blood. CDR3 amino acids: CAWSVRQGGGELFF. In DNA form, the CDR3 reads TGTGCCTGGAGTGTACGCCAGGGCGGCGGGGAGCTGTTTTTT.